One sample yielded the 11 T cell receptor beta chains listed below, sequenced in a study of shared clonotypes between healthy human individuals. Terminally differentiated effector memory CD45RA+ cells were excluded from the naive CD8 cells, which were CD45RO-negative and positively selected for CCR7. The table came from immunoSEQ multiplex PCR; TCRdb's copy has only in-frame clones and leaves some out. The data contain about 2 million clones, approximately 94% of them singletons. The sequencing input was naive CD8+ T cells sorted from blood. Receptors originate from a man younger than 35 in good health.

This clone has a single count. The rearrangement links TRBV28 to TRBJ2-3, with 9 bases matching TRBD1. V shed 2 bases, J shed 2 bases, and the junction held 11 bases outside the gene matches. The CDR3 spans 18 residues. Germline V gives CDR1 MDHEN, CDR2 SYDVKM. CDR3 coding DNA: TGTGCCAGCAGTTTAGAGTACGGGACAGGGCGGAACACAGATACGCAGTATTTT. Its translation: CASSLEYGTGRNTDTQYF.

This chain connects TRBV30 to TRBJ2-7, with 9 nucleotides matching TRBD1. Germline V gene lookup returns CDR1 GTSNPN and CDR2 SVGIG (reference sequence). The V segment lost 7 bases and the J segment 2 bases; nucleotides outside the gene matches: 12. The CDR3 sequence is 15 residues long. The CDR3 region is CASDHPGQGAYEQYF. In DNA form, the CDR3 reads TGTGCCTCTGATCATCCGGGACAGGGAGCCTACGAGCAGTACTTC. The whole variable domain, remainder taken from reference TRBV30 and TRBJ2-7, is SQTIHQWPATLVQPVGSPLSLECTVEGTSNPNLYWYRQAAGRGLQLLFYSVGIGQISSEVPQNLSASRPQDRQFILSSKKLLLSDSGFYLCASDHPGQGAYEQYFGPGTRLTVT.

This rearrangement joins TRBV13 to TRBJ2-7, with D hard to call. The length of the CDR3 is 15 residues. V lost 4 bases to trimming and J lost 5 bases, with 18 bases between them. CDR1 PRHDT and CDR2 FYEKMQ come from the germline V gene (reference sequence). The CDR3 coding sequence is TGTGCCAGCAGCTCAATACTGAGGAGAGAGGACGAGCAGTACTTC. Amino acids: CASSSILRREDEQYF. The full variable domain, in which reference TRBV13 and TRBJ2-7 provide the parts outside the CDR3, is AAGVIQSPRHLIKEKRETATLKCYPIPRHDTVYWYQQGPGQDPQFLISFYEKMQSDKGSIPDRFSAQQFSDYHSELNMSSLELGDSALYFCASSSILRREDEQYFGPGTRLTVT.

In the case of this clone: Other nucleotide sequences from this sample produce the same CDR3. V and J are TRBV27 and TRBJ2-2; D uncertain. The CDR3 has 12 amino acids. Germline CDR1 reads MNHEY; CDR2 reads SMNVEV (reference sequence). Trimming took 3 bases from V and 4 from J, leaving 3 bases between them. The CDR3 sequence: CASSFGTGELFF. Written as DNA, the CDR3 is TGTGCCAGCAGTTTTGGCACCGGGGAGCTGTTTTTT.

This chain connects TRBV4-1 to TRBJ2-5; no definite D call. The CDR3 covers 14 residues. Germline V gene lookup returns CDR1 MGHRA and CDR2 YSYEKL. V was pared by 2 bases and J by 5 bases, with 12 bases between. CDR3 in amino acids: CASSQRPLGETQYF. The DNA for the CDR3 is TGCGCCAGCAGCCAACGCCCCCTTGGGGAGACCCAGTACTTC.

This chain uses TRBV27 with TRBJ2-2; TRBD1 or TRBD2 may be the D gene (6 bases each). Trimming cost V 6 bases and J 7 bases, with 18 bases left between them. This CDR3 spans 15 amino acids. The germline CDR1 and CDR2 sequences are MNHEY and SMNVEV (reference sequence). CDR3 residues: CASRRGGPSGGELFF. The DNA of the CDR3 is TGTGCCAGCAGGCGTGGGGGGCCGTCGGGCGGGGAGCTGTTTTTT.

The chain employs TRBV27 and TRBJ2-3; 10 nucleotides match TRBD2. Trimming at V came to 0 bases and at J to 1 base, leaving 7 bases not matched to a gene. Germline CDR1 and CDR2: MNHEY and SMNVEV (reference sequence). The CDR3 covers 18 residues. Here the CDR3 reads CASSLSSGGTSGTDTQYF. Written as DNA, the CDR3 is TGTGCCAGCAGTTTATCGTCGGGGGGGACTAGCGGCACAGATACGCAGTATTTT.

V is TRBV4-1 and J is TRBJ2-4; 9 bases match TRBD2. Trimming took 3 bases from V and 13 from J; bases not matched to a gene: 10. The CDR3 runs to 14 residues. The V gene's germline CDR1 is MGHRA and CDR2 YSYEKL. CDR3 in amino acids: CASSQVGLAGPQYF. The DNA of the CDR3 is TGCGCCAGCAGCCAGGTTGGGCTAGCGGGGCCCCAGTACTTC.

The chain employs TRBV7-9 and TRBJ1-1; D might be TRBD1 (5 bases). The V gene's germline CDR1 is SEHNR and CDR2 FQNEAQ (reference sequence). The CDR3 is 16 amino acids. V was clipped by 5 bases and J by 3 bases, with 19 bases between them. CDR3 region: CASSPQIGGIDTEAFF. DNA of the CDR3: TGTGCCAGCAGCCCACAAATCGGGGGAATCGACACTGAAGCTTTCTTT.

The chain uses TRBV5-1 and TRBJ2-7; D ambiguous. CDR1 is SGHRS, CDR2 YFSETQ, per germline. This CDR3 has 14 amino acids. V shed 0 bases and J shed 1 base, with 8 bases lying between them. CDR3 bases: TGCGCCAGCAGCTTGGGAGAATTATCCTACGAGCAGTACTTC. Translating it yields CASSLGELSYEQYF.

This rearrangement joins TRBV19 to TRBJ1-6; D ambiguous. From germline, CDR1 is LNHDA and CDR2 SQIVND (reference sequence). The CDR3 runs to 14 residues. The V end lost 7 bases, the J end lost 0 bases, and 7 bases lay between the germline ends. In DNA, the CDR3 is TGTGCCAGTACGTGGAGCTCCTATAATTCACCCCTCCACTTT. Translated: CASTWSSYNSPLHF.